This T cell receptor (beta chain) was observed in a study of blood T cell repertoires in COVID-19. Overall study context: Sources were T cells, B-cell-depleted T cells, or PBMCs; the material itself was cDNA or gDNA.

This CDR3 spans 14 amino acids. V lost 4 bases and J lost 4, with 13 bases in between. Per the germline V gene, CDR1 is GTSNPN and CDR2 is SVGIG (reference sequence). In the authors' workflow: The assay estimated nucleated cells by amplifying reference gene primers. Using immunoSEQ multiplex PCR, the repertoire was profiled, and TCRdb retains in-frame clones only, with some absent. That table furnishes V, J and clone size, whereas the DNA furnished D and trimming. The sample has under 60,000 clones, 79% seen once. This receptor was obtained from a man between 65 and 80 years old with acute or convalescent COVID-19. The genes are TRBV30 and TRBJ2-2; TRBD1 is a possible D gene (5 bases). The source material was peripheral blood. CDR3 sequence reads: CAWMPGPGTGELFF. The CDR3 DNA reads TGTGCCTGGATGCCAGGGCCTGGCACCGGGGAGCTGTTTTTT.